This T cell receptor (beta chain) appears in the sequencing data of a study of blood T cell repertoires in COVID-19. Participants were aged about 18 to 100 years from around 24 US areas. A case of COVID-19 had been met by exposed participants within 2 weeks before study entry. The authors' processing: Using reference gene primer amplification, nucleated cell counts were estimated. Profiling relied on immunoSEQ multiplex PCR, and the TCRdb table lists in-frame clones only, not all of them. V and J calls and clone size are given by that table; D and trimming were obtained from the DNA. The data contain roughly 280,000 clones, 75% to 95% of them singletons. The CDR3 runs 16 residues. In germline, CDR1 is SGHKS, CDR2 YYEKEE (reference sequence). V shed 5 bases and J shed 0 bases, with 18 bases lying between them.

The sample consisted of PBMCs or T cells enriched from blood (not recorded which). J is TRBJ2-7 and V is TRBV5-5; D uncertain. This receptor was obtained from a man aged 40-49 years who had been exposed to COVID-19. CDR3 protein: CASRLTELTTSYEQYF. CDR3 sequence (DNA): TGTGCCAGCAGGCTGACGGAGCTTACGACCTCCTACGAGCAGTACTTC.